Reported below is one T cell receptor beta chain. These data come from a study of blood T cell repertoires in COVID-19. Overall study context: In each case, the material was cDNA or gDNA derived from T cells, B-cell-depleted T cells, or PBMCs.

Original analysis: Estimation of nucleated cell counts was performed using reference gene primer amplification. The assay was immunoSEQ multiplex PCR, and TCRdb's table has in-frame clones only and misses some. V and J calls and clone size are copied from that table; D and trimming were computed from the DNA. The repertoire holds 110,000 or so clones, with 70% to 90% as singletons. The source material was peripheral blood. The receptor comes from a woman in her sixties or seventies who had recovered from COVID-19.

The CDR3 DNA follows: TGCAGCGTGCGGGGGGGTATCGGGGAGCTGTTTTTT. This encodes CSVRGGIGELFF. The rearrangement uses TRBV29-1 and TRBJ2-2; 9 bases align to TRBD2. Trimming at V came to 6 bases and at J to 7 bases, leaving 3 bases not matched to a gene. The CDR3 spans 12 residues. Per the germline V gene, CDR1 is SQVTM and CDR2 is ANQGSEA.